This T cell receptor beta chain was profiled in a study of Ad26.COV2.S vaccination and SARS-CoV-2 variants. The study's findings and limits: Spike-specific responses of CD8+ and CD4+ T cells were reported to display substantial breadth after vaccination.

A remark on this clone: Antigen unknown.

This CDR3 region has 16 residues. The germline V gene encodes CDR1 LGHDT and CDR2 YNNKEL (reference sequence). Trimming shortened V by 4 bases and J by 3 bases, and 17 bases separated the two germline ends. TCRdb's table, derived via immunoSEQ multiplex PCR, lists solely in-frame clones and lacks some. The sample consists of fewer than 500,000 clones, 90% of them appearing once. Treatment in this sample: around 19 received Ad26.COV2.S at low or high dose, single or two shots; several received placebo; per-sample allocation not given. Specimen acquisition occurred on day 63 following the initial vaccine or placebo injection. An Ad26 vector expressing Wuhan-strain SARS-CoV-2 spike served as the vaccine.

The TCR was taken from a person aged 18-65 years who received the Ad26.COV2.S COVID-19 vaccine or a placebo. Sample: peripheral blood, taken in a trial of Ad26.COV2.S vaccine versus placebo. This rearrangement joins TRBV3-1 (or the pseudogene TRBV3-2) to TRBJ2-3, with D possibly TRBD2 on 7 matching bases. In DNA form, the CDR3 reads TGTGCCAGCAGCCGCGAGGGGGGGCTAGGGACAGATACGCAGTATTTT. As protein: CASSREGGLGTDTQYF.